The 2 T cell receptor beta chains in this list originate from one sample, sequenced in a study of cytomegalovirus exposure and HLA in healthy donors. PCR was performed using 60 Vbeta and 13 Jbeta primers. The protocol was immunoSEQ multiplex PCR, while the TCRdb copy is restricted to in-frame clones and leaves out a portion. The data contain approximately 110,000 clones, around 80% of them seen just once; the ten biggest clones take up 0.24%. Input material: PBMCs. The receptor set was obtained from a man aged 50 to 60 in good health and CMV-seronegative.

The V gene is TRBV9, the J gene TRBJ1-1; TRBD1 matches 7 bases. Germline CDR1 is SGDLS and CDR2 is YYNGEE. J gave up 2 bases and V 4 bases, and 17 bases lay outside the gene matches. This CDR3 is 18 amino acids long. For the CDR3, the DNA is TGTGCCAGCAGCACTGACCGGGACACAGGGGCGAAAAACACTGAAGCTTTCTTT. This encodes CASSTDRDTGAKNTEAFF.

The rearrangement links TRBV5-1 to TRBJ2-7, with 7 bases identical to TRBD1. Germline values: CDR1 SGHRS, CDR2 YFSETQ. The CDR3 is 15 amino acids. V was pared by 4 bases and J by 2 bases, with 9 bases of the junction left unmatched. In DNA form, the CDR3 reads TGCGCCAGCAGCGTCGAAATGGGACAGACCTACGAGCAGTACTTC. Its protein product is CASSVEMGQTYEQYF.